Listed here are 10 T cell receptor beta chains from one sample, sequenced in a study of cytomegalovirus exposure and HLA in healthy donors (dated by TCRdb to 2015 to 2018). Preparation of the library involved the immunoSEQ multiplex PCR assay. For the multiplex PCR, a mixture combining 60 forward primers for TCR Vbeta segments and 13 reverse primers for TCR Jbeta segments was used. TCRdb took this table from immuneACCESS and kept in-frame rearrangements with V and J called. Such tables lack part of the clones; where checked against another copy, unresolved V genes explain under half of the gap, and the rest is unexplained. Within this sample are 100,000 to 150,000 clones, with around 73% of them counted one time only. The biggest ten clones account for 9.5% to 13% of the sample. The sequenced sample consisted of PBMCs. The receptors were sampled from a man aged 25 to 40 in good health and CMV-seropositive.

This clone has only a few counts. In DNA form, the CDR3 reads TGCGCCAGCAGGCAGGATTACTATGGCTACACCTTC. Translating it yields CASRQDYYGYTF. The genes are TRBV5-1 and TRBJ1-2; D is unclear. V was shortened by 5 bases and J by 3 bases, with 8 bases between the two germline ends. Germline CDR1 and CDR2: SGHRS and YFSETQ. The CDR3 contains 12 residues.

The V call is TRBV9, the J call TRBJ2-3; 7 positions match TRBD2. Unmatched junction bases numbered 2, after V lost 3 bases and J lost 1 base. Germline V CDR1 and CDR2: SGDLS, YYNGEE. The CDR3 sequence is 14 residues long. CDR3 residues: CASSASGGTDTQYF. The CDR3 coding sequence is TGTGCCAGCAGCGCGAGCGGGGGCACAGATACGCAGTATTTT.

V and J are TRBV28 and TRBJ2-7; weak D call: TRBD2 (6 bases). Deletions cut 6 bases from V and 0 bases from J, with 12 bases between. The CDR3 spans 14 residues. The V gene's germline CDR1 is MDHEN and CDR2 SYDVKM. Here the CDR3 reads CASSRLVVSYEQYF. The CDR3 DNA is TGTGCCAGCAGCAGACTAGTCGTCTCCTACGAGCAGTACTTC.

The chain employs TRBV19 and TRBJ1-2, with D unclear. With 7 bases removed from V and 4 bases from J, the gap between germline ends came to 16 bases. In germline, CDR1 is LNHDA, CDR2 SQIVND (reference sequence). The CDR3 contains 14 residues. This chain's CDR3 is CASTLNRYLYGYTF. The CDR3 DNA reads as TGTGCCAGTACCTTAAACCGCTACCTCTATGGCTACACCTTC.

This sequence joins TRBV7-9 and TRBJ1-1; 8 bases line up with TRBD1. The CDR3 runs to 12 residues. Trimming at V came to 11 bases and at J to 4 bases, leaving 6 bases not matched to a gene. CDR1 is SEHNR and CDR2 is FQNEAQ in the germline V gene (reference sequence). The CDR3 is CAGEQGGTEAFF. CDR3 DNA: TGTGCCGGCGAACAGGGGGGCACTGAAGCTTTCTTT.

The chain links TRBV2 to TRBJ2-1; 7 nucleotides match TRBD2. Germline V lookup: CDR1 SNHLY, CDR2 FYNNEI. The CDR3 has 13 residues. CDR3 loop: CAGGRDHYNEQFF. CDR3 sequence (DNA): TGTGCGGGAGGGCGGGATCACTACAATGAGCAGTTCTTC.

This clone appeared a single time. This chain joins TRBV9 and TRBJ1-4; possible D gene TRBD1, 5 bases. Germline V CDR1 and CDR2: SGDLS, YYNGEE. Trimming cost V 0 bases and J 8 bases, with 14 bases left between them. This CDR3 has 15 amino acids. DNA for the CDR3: TGTGCCAGCAGCGTAGAAGGCAGGGAAAGAGAAAAACTGTTTTTT. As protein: CASSVEGREREKLFF. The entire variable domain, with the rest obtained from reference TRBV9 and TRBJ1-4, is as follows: DSGVTQTPKHLITATGQRVTLRCSPRSGDLSVYWYQQSLDQGLQFLIQYYNGEERAKGNILERFSAQQFPDLHSELNLSSLELGDSALYFCASSVEGREREKLFFGSGTQLSVL.

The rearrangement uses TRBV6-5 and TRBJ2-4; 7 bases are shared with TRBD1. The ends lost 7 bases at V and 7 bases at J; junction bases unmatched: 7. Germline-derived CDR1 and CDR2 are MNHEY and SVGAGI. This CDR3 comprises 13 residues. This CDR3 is CASTDRVVNIQYF. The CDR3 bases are TGTGCCAGCACCGACAGGGTCGTGAACATTCAGTACTTC.

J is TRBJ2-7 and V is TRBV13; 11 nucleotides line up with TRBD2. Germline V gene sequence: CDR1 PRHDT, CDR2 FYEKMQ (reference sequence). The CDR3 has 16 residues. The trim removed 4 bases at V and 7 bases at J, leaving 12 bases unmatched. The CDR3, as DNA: TGTGCCAGCAGCTCGGGACTAGCGGCGAAGAGTGGGGAGCAGTACTTC. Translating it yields CASSSGLAAKSGEQYF.

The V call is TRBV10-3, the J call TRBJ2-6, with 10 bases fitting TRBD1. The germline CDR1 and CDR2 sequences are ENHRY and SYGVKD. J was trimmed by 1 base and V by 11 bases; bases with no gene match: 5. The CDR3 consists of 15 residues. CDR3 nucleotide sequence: TGTGCCTCCGGGACAGGGGTTTCTGGGGCCAACGTCCTGACTTTC. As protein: CASGTGVSGANVLTF.